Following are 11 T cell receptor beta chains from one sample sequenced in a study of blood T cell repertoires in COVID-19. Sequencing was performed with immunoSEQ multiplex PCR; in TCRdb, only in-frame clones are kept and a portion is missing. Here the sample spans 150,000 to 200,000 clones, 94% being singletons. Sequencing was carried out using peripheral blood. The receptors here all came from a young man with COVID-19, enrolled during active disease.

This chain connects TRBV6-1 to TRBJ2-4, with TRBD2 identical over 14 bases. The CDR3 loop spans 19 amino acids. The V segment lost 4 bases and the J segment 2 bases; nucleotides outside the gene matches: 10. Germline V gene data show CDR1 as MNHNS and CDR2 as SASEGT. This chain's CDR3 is CASSGPGLAGEHTKNIQYF. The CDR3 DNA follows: TGTGCCAGCAGTGGGCCGGGACTAGCGGGGGAGCATACCAAAAACATTCAGTACTTC.

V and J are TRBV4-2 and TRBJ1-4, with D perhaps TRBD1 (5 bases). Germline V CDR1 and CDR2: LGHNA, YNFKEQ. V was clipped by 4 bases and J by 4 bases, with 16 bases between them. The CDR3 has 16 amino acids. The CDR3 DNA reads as TGTGCCAGCAGCCCCTCGGGCGGGGGGGATAATGAAAAACTGTTTTTT. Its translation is CASSPSGGGDNEKLFF.

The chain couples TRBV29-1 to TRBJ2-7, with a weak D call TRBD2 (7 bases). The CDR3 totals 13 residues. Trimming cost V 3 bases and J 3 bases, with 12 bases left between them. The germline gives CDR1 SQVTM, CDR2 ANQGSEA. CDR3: CSVDRGGGYEQYF. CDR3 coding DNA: TGCAGCGTTGACAGGGGAGGGGGCTACGAGCAGTACTTC.

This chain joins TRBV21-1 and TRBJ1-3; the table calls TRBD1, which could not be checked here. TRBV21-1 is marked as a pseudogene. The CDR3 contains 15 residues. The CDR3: CASSKPGTDGNTIYF. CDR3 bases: TGTGCCAGCAGCAAGCCAGGGACAGACGGAAACACCATATATTTT.

In DNA, the CDR3 is TGTGCCAGCAGTTACTCGCGCTATCAGCCCCAGCATTTT. It translates to CASSYSRYQPQHF. This rearrangement joins TRBV6-5 to TRBJ1-5; D is undetermined. V lost 0 bases, J lost 5 bases, and 5 bases lay in between. This CDR3 spans 13 amino acids. Germline assignment: CDR1 MNHEY and CDR2 SVGAGI.

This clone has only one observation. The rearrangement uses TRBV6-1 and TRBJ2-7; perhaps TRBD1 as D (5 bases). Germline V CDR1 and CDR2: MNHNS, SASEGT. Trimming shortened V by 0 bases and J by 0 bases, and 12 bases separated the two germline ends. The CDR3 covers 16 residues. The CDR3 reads CASSEALGLSSYEQYF. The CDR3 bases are TGTGCCAGCAGTGAAGCGCTGGGGCTGAGCTCCTACGAGCAGTACTTC.

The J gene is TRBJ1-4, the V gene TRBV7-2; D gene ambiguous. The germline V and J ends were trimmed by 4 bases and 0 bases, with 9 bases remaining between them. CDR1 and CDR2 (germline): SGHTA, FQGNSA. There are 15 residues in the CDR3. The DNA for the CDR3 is TGTGCCAGCAGCTCCCAAATTGCAACTAATGAAAAACTGTTTTTT. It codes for CASSSQIATNEKLFF.

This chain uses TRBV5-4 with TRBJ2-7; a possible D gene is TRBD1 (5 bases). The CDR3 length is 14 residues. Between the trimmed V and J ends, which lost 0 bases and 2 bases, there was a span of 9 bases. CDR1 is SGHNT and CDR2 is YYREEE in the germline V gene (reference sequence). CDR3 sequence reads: CASSLELTAYEQYF. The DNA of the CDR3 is TGTGCCAGCAGCTTGGAATTGACAGCCTACGAGCAGTACTTC.

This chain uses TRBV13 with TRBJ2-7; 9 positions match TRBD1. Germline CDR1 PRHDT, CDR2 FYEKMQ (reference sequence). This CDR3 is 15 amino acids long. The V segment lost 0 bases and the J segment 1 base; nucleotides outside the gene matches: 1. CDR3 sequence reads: CASSLGTGGSYEQYF. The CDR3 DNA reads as TGTGCCAGCAGCTTAGGGACAGGGGGTTCCTACGAGCAGTACTTC.

CDR3 nucleotide sequence: TGTGCCAGCAGTTACTCGGTTCAGGGGAGCTCCTACGAGCAGTACTTC. This sequence encodes CASSYSVQGSSYEQYF. The V gene is TRBV6-5, the J gene TRBJ2-7, with D possibly TRBD1 on 6 matching bases. CDR3 length: 16 residues. The germline V gene encodes CDR1 MNHEY and CDR2 SVGAGI. V was cut by 0 bases and J by 0 bases, with 12 bases left in between.

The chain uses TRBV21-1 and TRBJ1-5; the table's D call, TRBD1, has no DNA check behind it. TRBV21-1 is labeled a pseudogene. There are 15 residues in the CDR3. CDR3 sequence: CASSNDRRGRQPQHF. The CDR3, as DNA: TGTGCCAGCAGCAACGACAGGCGCGGCCGCCAGCCCCAGCATTTT.